The 7 T cell receptor beta chains reported below all come from one sample, sequenced in a study of T-cell memory formation after mild COVID-19 (dated by TCRdb to the early 2020s). The library relied on 5' RACE. The sequencer listed for this sample is Illumina NovaSeq 6000. The public reads were reprocessed in TCRdb via fastp at Q25 and MiXCR, keeping in-frame beta chains. All rows with the same CDR3 protein become a single entry with the most common DNA and genes. This sample lists around 420,000 distinct CDR3 sequences; 20% to 25% were detected once. The top ten clonotypes cover roughly 8.9% of the sample. Material for sequencing was PBMCs or a T cell subset sorted from them (not recorded which). Receptors were obtained from an adult woman who had mild COVID-19 (a few samples of this study predate the infection). The sample titles of this study are shuffled in the database, so cell type and time point are left out; the donor was told from shared clones.

A few counts support this clonotype. The V and J genes are TRBV20-1 and TRBJ2-5, with a tentative D call TRBD2 (5 bases). The V end lost 3 bases, the J end lost 2 bases, and 10 bases lay between the germline ends. The CDR3 length is 13 residues. The germline CDR1 and CDR2 sequences are DFQATT and SNEGSKA (reference sequence). CDR3: CSASEGLQETQYF. In DNA form, the CDR3 reads TGCAGTGCTAGTGAAGGACTTCAAGAGACCCAGTACTTC.

This clonotype was seen at least ten times. The chain employs TRBV12-3 or TRBV12-4 and TRBJ2-3, with 13 positions matching TRBD2. The trim removed 5 bases at V and 2 bases at J, leaving 7 bases unmatched. CDR3 size: 17 residues. The DNA for the CDR3 is TGTGCCAGCAGTCCAAGACTAGCGGGAGGTCCCACAGATACGCAGTATTTT. Translation: CASSPRLAGGPTDTQYF.

In its sample, this clonotype was seen many times. The rearrangement joins TRBV5-1 to TRBJ2-1, with TRBD1 matching 8 bases. Germline assignment: CDR1 SGHRS and CDR2 YFSETQ. Germline trimming cut 0 bases from V and 3 bases from J; bases unmatched to any gene: 2. The CDR3 totals 15 residues. The CDR3 coding sequence is TGCGCCAGCAGCTTGGACAGGGGGTACTACAATGAGCAGTTCTTC. This sequence encodes CASSLDRGYYNEQFF.

V is TRBV27 and J is TRBJ1-2; tentatively, D is TRBD1 (6 bases). The CDR3 has 17 residues. The V end lost 4 bases, the J end lost 4 bases, and 22 bases lay between the germline ends. CDR1 MNHEY and CDR2 SMNVEV come from the germline V gene (reference sequence). The CDR3 bases are TGTGCCAGCAGTTCCTCAAAATTCACGGACAGCACCTATGGCTACACCTTC. Its protein product is CASSSSKFTDSTYGYTF.

This chain links TRBV5-1 with TRBJ2-3; 9 bases line up with TRBD2. The CDR3 contains 17 residues. The V gene end was trimmed by 6 bases and the J gene end by 0 bases; junction bases not matched to a gene: 11. Germline values: CDR1 SGHRS, CDR2 YFSETQ. The CDR3 loop is CASTPGSGGPSTDTQYF. The DNA for the CDR3 is TGCGCCAGCACCCCTGGTAGCGGGGGACCTAGCACAGATACGCAGTATTTT.

V and J are TRBV9 and TRBJ2-3; D gene unclear. The CDR3 runs to 14 residues. CDR1 SGDLS and CDR2 YYNGEE come from the germline V gene. Trimming cost V 0 bases and J 3 bases, with 8 bases left between them. DNA of the CDR3: TGTGCCAGCAGCGTAGTTGGGTTGACAGATACGCAGTATTTT. This translates into CASSVVGLTDTQYF.

The sample holds a few counts of this clonotype. V is TRBV5-4 and J is TRBJ2-3; D may correspond to TRBD1 or TRBD2 (5 bases each). Looked up from germline, CDR1 is SGHNT and CDR2 is YYREEE (reference sequence). The CDR3 contains 11 residues. V gave up 10 bases and J gave up 6 bases, with 12 bases separating them. CDR3 in amino acids: CAGGQADTQYF. The CDR3 DNA reads as TGTGCCGGGGGTCAGGCCGATACGCAGTATTTT.